The sequence of this T cell receptor beta chain was determined in a study of graft-versus-host responses after intestinal transplantation. TCRdb's copy holds only in-frame clones and misses some; the assay was immunoSEQ multiplex PCR. The table lists tens of thousands of clones, less than 90% of them singletons. A word on this clone: Its target is unknown.

Study-level results: High graft-versus-host to host-versus-graft clonal ratios were seen in allografts of patients with graft-donor T cell macrochimerism.

The CDR3 consists of 15 residues. Germline V gives CDR1 MGHDK, CDR2 SYGVNS. V lost 3 bases and J lost 7; bases outside the gene matches: 8. The chain uses TRBV25-1 and TRBJ2-7; the match to TRBD1 covers 11 bases. The receptor's source is a human donor who was the organ donor for an intestinal transplant. The sample here was unstimulated CD4+ T cells sorted from spleen or lymph node cells, taken before transplant. The CDR3 loop reads CASSELGQGADEQYF. As DNA, the CDR3 is TGTGCCAGCAGTGAGCTTGGACAGGGGGCGGATGAGCAGTACTTC.